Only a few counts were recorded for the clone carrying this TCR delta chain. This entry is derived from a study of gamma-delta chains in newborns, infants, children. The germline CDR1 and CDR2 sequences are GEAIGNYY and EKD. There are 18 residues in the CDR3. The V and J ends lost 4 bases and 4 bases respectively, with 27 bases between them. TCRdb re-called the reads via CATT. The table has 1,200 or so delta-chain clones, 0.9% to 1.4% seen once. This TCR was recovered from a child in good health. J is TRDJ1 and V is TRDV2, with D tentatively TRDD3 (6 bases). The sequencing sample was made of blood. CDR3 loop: CACDPAGGGRTYIDKLIF. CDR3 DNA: TGTGCCTGTGATCCCGCCGGTGGGGGTCGAACGTACATCGATAAACTCATCTTT.